The 23 T cell receptor beta chains below all came from one sample that was sequenced in a study of monozygotic twins with inflammatory bowel disease. From its re-call of the 5' RACE reads, TCRdb lists each CDR3 protein once, without DNA. The sample table includes nearly 450,000 distinct CDR3 sequences. Specimen: blood. The receptors were gathered from a human donor with ulcerative colitis or Crohn's disease, or a healthy co-twin of an affected twin (not recorded which).

The chain uses TRBV7-9 and TRBJ2-2; TCRdb's D call of TRBD2 is untestable without DNA. This CDR3 has 15 residues. Per the germline V gene, CDR1 is SEHNR and CDR2 is FQNEAQ (reference sequence). CDR3 sequence: CASSRLAEDTGELFF.

The rearrangement joins TRBV7-2 to TRBJ2-5; lacking DNA, the TRBD1 call made by TCRdb goes unchecked. CDR3 size: 16 residues. Germline-derived CDR1 and CDR2 are SGHTA and FQGNSA. The CDR3 spells CASSFTPRGSQETQYF.

This chain joins TRBV6-5 and TRBJ2-7; TCRdb picks TRBD1, but there is no DNA to check that call. CDR1 MNHEY and CDR2 SVGAGI come from the germline V gene. The CDR3 totals 12 residues. The CDR3 sequence: CASGPPAYEQYF.

The chain uses TRBV27 and TRBJ1-5. From germline, CDR1 is MNHEY and CDR2 SMNVEV (reference sequence). The CDR3 consists of 11 residues. CDR3 sequence reads: CASRSSGPQHF.

The chain combines TRBV15 with TRBJ1-3; TCRdb lists TRBD1, though no DNA is available to test this call. CDR3 size: 14 residues. Germline CDR1 LNHNV, CDR2 YYDKDF (reference sequence). CDR3 sequence: CATSSGASGNTIYF.

The chain carries TRBV18 and TRBJ1-5. The germline V gene has CDR1 KGHSH and CDR2 LQKENI. The CDR3 is made up of 14 amino acids. CDR3 sequence reads: CASSPQGRYQPQHF.

The chain uses TRBV29-1 and TRBJ1-1. Germline assignment: CDR1 SQVTM and CDR2 ANQGSEA. The CDR3 totals 11 residues. CDR3 sequence reads: CSVGPESYAFF.

The CDR3 here is CASSQLRNEQFF. The chain employs TRBV3-1 and TRBJ2-1. The CDR3 length is 12 residues. Germline CDR1 reads LGHDT; CDR2 reads YNNKEL (reference sequence).

The chain couples TRBV2 to TRBJ2-3; TCRdb designates TRBD2, a call that cannot be tested without DNA. The V gene's germline CDR1 is SNHLY and CDR2 FYNNEI. The length of the CDR3 is 14 residues. The CDR3 region is CASSEGLSTDTQYF.

The V gene is TRBV12-3 or TRBV12-4, the J gene TRBJ2-3; TCRdb reports TRBD1, a call that lacks DNA to check it against. This CDR3 is 15 amino acids long. The CDR3 protein is CASRVSGGAGDTQYF.

The chain has TRBV9 and TRBJ1-1. The CDR3 sequence is 13 residues long. The V gene's germline CDR1 is SGDLS and CDR2 YYNGEE. CDR3 protein: CASSVEGGAEAFF.

The rearrangement links TRBV15 to TRBJ2-1; TCRdb's D gene call, TRBD1, goes unchecked for lack of DNA. Germline values: CDR1 LNHNV, CDR2 YYDKDF (reference sequence). The CDR3 runs 14 residues. CDR3 loop: CATSITGGYNEQFF.

This chain uses TRBV20-1 with TRBJ1-5; TCRdb proposes TRBD1, but this gene call is untestable without DNA. CDR3 length equals 14 residues. The germline V gene has CDR1 DFQATT and CDR2 SNEGSKA (reference sequence). The CDR3 sequence: CSASIGGGNQPQHF.

V is TRBV7-2 and J is TRBJ2-2. The CDR3 has 14 amino acids. Germline V gene lookup returns CDR1 SGHTA and CDR2 FQGNSA. The CDR3: CASSLMTNTGELFF. The full variable domain, in which reference TRBV7-2 and TRBJ2-2 provide the parts outside the CDR3, is GAGVSQSPSNKVTEKGKDVELRCDPISGHTALYWYRQSLGQGLEFLIYFQGNSAPDKSGLPSDRFSAERTGGSVSTLTIQRTQQEDSAVYLCASSLMTNTGELFFGEGSRLTVL.

V and J are TRBV20-1 and TRBJ2-5; the TCRdb D gene call, TRBD2, has no DNA to confirm it. The CDR3 is 12 residues long. Germline CDR1 reads DFQATT; CDR2 reads SNEGSKA (reference sequence). CDR3 sequence: CSASIAEETQYF.

V usage is TRBV3-1 and J usage is TRBJ1-1. The CDR3 is made up of 16 amino acids. Germline CDR1 reads LGHDT; CDR2 reads YNNKEL (reference sequence). The chain's CDR3 is CASSQDLRPGGTEAFF.

CDR3 protein: CASSFKGGGEKLFF. V is TRBV12-3 or TRBV12-4 and J is TRBJ1-4. This CDR3 has 14 amino acids.

This rearrangement joins TRBV7-2 to TRBJ2-5; the D gene TCRdb calls, TRBD2, cannot be checked with no DNA. CDR1 and CDR2 from the germline V gene are SGHTA and FQGNSA. This CDR3 spans 15 amino acids. The CDR3 sequence: CASSSSGGLQETQYF.

The rearrangement uses TRBV27 and TRBJ1-1. The CDR3 contains 16 residues. Germline values: CDR1 MNHEY, CDR2 SMNVEV (reference sequence). CDR3 protein: CASSSYIGPMNTEAFF.

The V call is TRBV28, the J call TRBJ2-5; lacking DNA, the TRBD1 call made by TCRdb goes unchecked. This CDR3 has 14 residues. Germline V gene sequence: CDR1 MDHEN, CDR2 SYDVKM. The CDR3 is CASSIGQGQETQYF.

This chain joins TRBV21-1 and TRBJ2-5; TCRdb returns TRBD1, unconfirmable since there is no DNA. TRBV21-1 constitutes a pseudogene. The CDR3 spans 14 residues. CDR3 amino acids: CASSDRDFSRPQYF.

V gene TRBV11-2 combines with J gene TRBJ2-5. The CDR3 length is 13 residues. CDR1 SGHAT and CDR2 FQNNGV come from the germline V gene. The CDR3 sequence: CASRTKYQETQYF.

The V gene is TRBV7-2, the J gene TRBJ1-5; TCRdb's D call, TRBD1, is unchecked because there is no DNA. The CDR3 extends over 14 amino acids. Germline V CDR1 and CDR2: SGHTA, FQGNSA. CDR3 in amino acids: CASSSMLGDQPQHF.